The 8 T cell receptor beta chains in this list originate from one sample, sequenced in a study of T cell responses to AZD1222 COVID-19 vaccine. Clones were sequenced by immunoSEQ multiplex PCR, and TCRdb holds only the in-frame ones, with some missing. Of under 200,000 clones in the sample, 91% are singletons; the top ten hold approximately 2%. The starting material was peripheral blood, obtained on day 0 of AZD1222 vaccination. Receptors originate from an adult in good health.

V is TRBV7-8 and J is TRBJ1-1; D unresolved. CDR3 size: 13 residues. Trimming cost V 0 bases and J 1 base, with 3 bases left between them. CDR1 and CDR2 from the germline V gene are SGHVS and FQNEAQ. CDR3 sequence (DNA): TGTGCCAGCAGCTTAGCTGGGAACACTGAAGCTTTCTTT. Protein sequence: CASSLAGNTEAFF.

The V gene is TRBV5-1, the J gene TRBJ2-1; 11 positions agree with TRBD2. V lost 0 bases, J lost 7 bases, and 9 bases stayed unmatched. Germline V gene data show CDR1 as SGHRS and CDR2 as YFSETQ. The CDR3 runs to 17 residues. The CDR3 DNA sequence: TGCGCCAGCAGCTTGGGGTTGACTAGCGGGGTAAAAAATGAGCAGTTCTTC. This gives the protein CASSLGLTSGVKNEQFF.

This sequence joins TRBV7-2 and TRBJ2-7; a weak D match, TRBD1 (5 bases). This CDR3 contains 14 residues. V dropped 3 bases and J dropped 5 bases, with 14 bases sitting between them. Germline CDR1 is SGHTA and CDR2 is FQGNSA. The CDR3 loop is CASSFTAGPDEQYF. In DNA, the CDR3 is TGTGCCAGCAGCTTCACGGCAGGGCCGGACGAGCAGTACTTC.

The CDR3 nucleotides are TGTGCCAGCAGCCAGACAATCGTGGTTCAAGAGACCCAGTACTTC. Encoded protein: CASSQTIVVQETQYF. This sequence joins TRBV3-1 (or the pseudogene TRBV3-2) and TRBJ2-5, with D unclear. Trimming left V 3 bases short and J 2 bases short, with 13 bases between. This CDR3 is 15 amino acids long. The germline CDR1 and CDR2 sequences are LGHDT and YNNKEL (reference sequence).

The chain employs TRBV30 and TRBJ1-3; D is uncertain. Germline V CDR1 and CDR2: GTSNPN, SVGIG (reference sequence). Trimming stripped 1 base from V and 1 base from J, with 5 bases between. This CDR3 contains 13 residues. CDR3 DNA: TGTGCCTGGAGTGCACTGTCTGGAAACACCATATATTTT. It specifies CAWSALSGNTIYF.

The CDR3 nucleotides are TGTGCCAGCAGCTTAGATCAGGGGACGGATTCACCCCTCCACTTT. This gives the protein CASSLDQGTDSPLHF. V and J are TRBV11-2 and TRBJ1-6; TRBD1 is a possible D gene (6 bases). Germline V gene sequence: CDR1 SGHAT, CDR2 FQNNGV. This CDR3 comprises 15 residues. Trimming cost V 0 bases and J 8 bases, with 11 bases left between them. The full variable domain, its missing parts supplied by reference TRBV11-2 and TRBJ1-6, is EAGVAQSPRYKIIEKRQSVAFWCNPISGHATLYWYQQILGQGPKLLIQFQNNGVVDDSQLPKDRFSAERLKGVDSTLKIQPAKLEDSAVYLCASSLDQGTDSPLHFGNGTRLTVT.

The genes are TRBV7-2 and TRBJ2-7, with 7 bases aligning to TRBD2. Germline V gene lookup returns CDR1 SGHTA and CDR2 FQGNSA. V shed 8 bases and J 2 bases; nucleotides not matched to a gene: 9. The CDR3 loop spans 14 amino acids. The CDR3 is CASQRGGITYEQYF. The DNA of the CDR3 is TGTGCCAGCCAGCGCGGGGGAATTACCTACGAGCAGTACTTC.

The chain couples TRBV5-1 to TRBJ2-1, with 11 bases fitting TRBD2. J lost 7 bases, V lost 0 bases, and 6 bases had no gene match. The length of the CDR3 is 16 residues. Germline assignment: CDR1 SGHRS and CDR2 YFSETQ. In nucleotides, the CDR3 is TGCGCCAGCAGCTTGGCCACTAGCGGGAGAATGAATGAGCAGTTCTTC. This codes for CASSLATSGRMNEQFF.